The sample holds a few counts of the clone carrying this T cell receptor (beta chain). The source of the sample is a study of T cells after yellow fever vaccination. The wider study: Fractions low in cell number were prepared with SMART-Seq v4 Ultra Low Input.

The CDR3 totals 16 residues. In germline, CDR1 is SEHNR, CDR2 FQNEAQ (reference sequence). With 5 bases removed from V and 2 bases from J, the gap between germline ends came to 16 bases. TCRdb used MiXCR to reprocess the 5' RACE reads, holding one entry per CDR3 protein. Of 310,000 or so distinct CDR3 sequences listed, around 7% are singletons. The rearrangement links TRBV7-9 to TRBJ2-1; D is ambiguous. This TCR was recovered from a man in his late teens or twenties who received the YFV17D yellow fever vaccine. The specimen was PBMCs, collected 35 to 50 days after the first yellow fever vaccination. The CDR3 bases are TGTGCCAGCAGCCCTACAAACCCTAGGGCCTACAATGAGCAGTTCTTC. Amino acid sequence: CASSPTNPRAYNEQFF.